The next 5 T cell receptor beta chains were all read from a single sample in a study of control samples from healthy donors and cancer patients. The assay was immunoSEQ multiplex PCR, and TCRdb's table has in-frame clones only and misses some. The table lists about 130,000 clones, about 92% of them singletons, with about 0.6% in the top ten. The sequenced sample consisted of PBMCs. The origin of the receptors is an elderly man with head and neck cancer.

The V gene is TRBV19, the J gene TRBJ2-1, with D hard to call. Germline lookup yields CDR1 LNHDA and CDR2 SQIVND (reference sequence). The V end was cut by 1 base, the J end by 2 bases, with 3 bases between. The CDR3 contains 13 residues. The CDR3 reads CASSIVAYNEQFF. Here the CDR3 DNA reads TGTGCCAGTAGTATAGTGGCCTACAATGAGCAGTTCTTC.

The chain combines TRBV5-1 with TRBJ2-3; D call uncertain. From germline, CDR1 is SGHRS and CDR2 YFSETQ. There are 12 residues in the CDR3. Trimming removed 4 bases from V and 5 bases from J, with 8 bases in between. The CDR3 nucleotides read TGCGCCAGCAGCCAGAACCAAGATACGCAGTATTTT. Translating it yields CASSQNQDTQYF.

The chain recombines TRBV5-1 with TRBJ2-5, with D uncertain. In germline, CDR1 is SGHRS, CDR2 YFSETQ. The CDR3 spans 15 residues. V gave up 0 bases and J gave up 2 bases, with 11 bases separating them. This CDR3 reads CASSLGTMRQETQYF. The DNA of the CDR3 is TGCGCCAGCAGCTTGGGTACGATGCGTCAAGAGACCCAGTACTTC.

CDR3 residues: CASSQFSDYEQYF. For the CDR3, the DNA is TGTGCCAGCAGCCAATTTAGCGACTACGAGCAGTACTTC. The J gene is TRBJ2-7, the V gene TRBV3-1 (or the pseudogene TRBV3-2), with D possibly matching TRBD2 (5 bases). Germline lookup yields CDR1 LGHDT and CDR2 YNNKEL (reference sequence). Between the trimmed V and J ends, which lost 2 bases and 3 bases, there was a span of 8 bases. This CDR3 is built from 13 residues.

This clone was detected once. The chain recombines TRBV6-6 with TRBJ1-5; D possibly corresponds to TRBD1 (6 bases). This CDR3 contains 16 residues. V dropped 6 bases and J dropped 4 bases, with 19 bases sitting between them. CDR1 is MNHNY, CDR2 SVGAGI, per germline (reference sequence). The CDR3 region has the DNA TGTGCCAGCAGCTGGACAGTGAGAAGTAGTAATCAGCCCCAGCATTTT. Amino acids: CASSWTVRSSNQPQHF.